The present T cell receptor (beta chain) was sequenced within a study of blood T cell repertoires in COVID-19. Study in general: T cells, B-cell-depleted T cells, or PBMCs supplied cDNA or gDNA.

Assay: immunoSEQ multiplex PCR; the TCRdb copy retains only in-frame clones and omits some. Of around 100,000 clones detected, about four fifths appear once; the ten largest clones hold more than 10%. This receptor was obtained from a human donor in a cohort sampled during active COVID-19. Material for sequencing was peripheral blood.

This CDR3 reads CASSSVGQGSYGYTF. CDR3 DNA: TGTGCCAGCAGCTCTGTAGGACAGGGTAGTTATGGCTACACCTTC. The rearrangement joins TRBV11-2 to TRBJ1-2; 8 nucleotides agree with TRBD1. V shed 4 bases and J 5 bases; nucleotides not matched to a gene: 9. The germline gives CDR1 SGHAT, CDR2 FQNNGV. CDR3 size: 15 residues.